This is a list of T cell receptor beta chains from one sample in a study of T-cell memory formation after mild COVID-19. TCRdb fed the 5' RACE reads into MiXCR, producing one record per CDR3 protein. The profile shows about 450,000 distinct CDR3 sequences, about 22% of them singletons. Material for sequencing was PBMCs or a T cell subset sorted from them (not recorded which). The receptors derive from an adult woman who had mild COVID-19 (a few samples of this study predate the infection). Cell type and time point are not known. Each CDR3 is given with its conserved first and last residue. Fields, in order: J gene, clone size, D gene, V gene, CDR3 protein, CDR3 DNA. The D gene is left open where the match is weak. A row's size may be missing; if present it is once, few, many or a size class.

J: TRBJ2-7; size: NA; D: TRBD1; V: TRBV20-1; CDR3: CSATQGAQEQYF; DNA: TGCAGTGCTACTCAGGGGGCGCAGGAGCAGTACTTC
J: TRBJ2-3; size: NA; D: NA; V: TRBV24-1; CDR3: CATSDPSSPGGQYF; DNA: TGTGCCACCAGTGATCCCTCATCCCCGGGTGGGCAGTATTTT
J: TRBJ2-5; size: NA; D: TRBD2; V: TRBV7-7; CDR3: CASSLSTSSKETQYF; DNA: TGTGCTAGCAGCTTATCGACTAGCTCAAAAGAGACCCAGTACTTC
J: TRBJ2-5; size: NA; D: NA; V: TRBV5-1; CDR3: CASSLVQGTQYF; DNA: TGCGCCAGCAGCCTGGTCCAAGGGACCCAGTACTTC
J: TRBJ1-1; size: once; D: NA; V: TRBV12-3/TRBV12-4; CDR3: CASTLGGGNTEAFF; DNA: TGTGCCAGCACCCTCGGGGGGGGAAACACTGAAGCTTTCTTT
J: TRBJ2-2; size: NA; D: NA; V: TRBV6-2/TRBV6-3; CDR3: CASWRRNTGELFF; DNA: TGTGCCAGCTGGCGGCGGAACACCGGGGAGCTGTTTTTT
J: TRBJ1-2; size: NA; D: NA; V: TRBV5-1; CDR3: CASSFGAAGDYGYTF; DNA: TGCGCCAGCTCCTTTGGGGCGGCAGGGGACTATGGCTACACCTTC
J: TRBJ2-2; size: few; D: NA; V: TRBV20-1; CDR3: CSARPIDTGELFF; DNA: TGCAGTGCTCGCCCTATCGACACCGGGGAGCTGTTTTTT
J: TRBJ2-7; size: few; D: NA; V: TRBV20-1; CDR3: CSARMAGRYYEQYF; DNA: TGCAGTGCAAGGATGGCAGGGCGTTACTACGAGCAGTACTTC
J: TRBJ2-1; size: few; D: NA; V: TRBV24-1; CDR3: CATSDLYNEQFF; DNA: TGTGCCACCAGTGATTTATACAATGAGCAGTTCTTC
J: TRBJ1-2; size: NA; D: TRBD1; V: TRBV4-1; CDR3: CASSSPTGGKGYTF; DNA: TGCGCCAGCAGCTCCCCAACAGGGGGCAAGGGCTACACCTTC
J: TRBJ2-3; size: few; D: NA; V: TRBV7-2; CDR3: CASSPGSRESDTQYF; DNA: TGTGCCAGCAGCCCAGGGTCTCGGGAGTCAGATACGCAGTATTTT
J: TRBJ2-7; size: NA; D: NA; V: TRBV3-1; CDR3: CASTYTGGLYF; DNA: TGTGCCAGCACCTACACCGGGGGGCTGTACTTC
J: TRBJ2-7; size: many; D: NA; V: TRBV30; CDR3: CAWSGEGYEQYF; DNA: TGTGCCTGGAGTGGAGAGGGGTACGAGCAGTACTTC